The table lists the clone carrying this T cell receptor (beta chain) with a few counts. CDR1 is SGHTA and CDR2 is FQGNSA in the germline V gene. V lost 4 bases and J lost 6, with 9 bases in between. CDR3 size: 13 residues. The sample comes from a study of blood T cells in healthy people across ages. For the study at large: About one barcoded TCR beta cDNA was captured per two T cells.

A second PCR of 7 to 11 cycles used a sample-barcoded 5' primer and a J-beta primer mix. TCRdb re-analysed the 5' RACE reads in MiXCR, keeping a single row per CDR3 protein. Here the sample spans approximately 810,000 distinct CDR3 sequences, under 30% being singletons. This chain links TRBV7-2 with TRBJ2-2; no clear D gene. This receptor was identified in a woman of 80 years or more in good health. The sequencing sample was made of blood. The CDR3 sequence: CASSSPNAGELFF. CDR3 sequence (DNA): TGTGCCAGCAGCTCCCCCAATGCCGGGGAGCTGTTTTTT.